This TCR beta chain is from a study of blood T cell repertoires in COVID-19. Study-wide context: From the United States, Italy and Spain came samples of acute and convalescent COVID-19.

Generated by immunoSEQ multiplex PCR, the TCRdb table keeps only in-frame clones and is missing some. The sample records fewer than 450,000 clones, about 91% being singletons. V was clipped by 5 bases and J by 8 bases, with 16 bases between them. Germline assignment: CDR1 SEHNR and CDR2 FQNEAQ (reference sequence). The CDR3 runs to 15 residues. The chain uses TRBV7-9 and TRBJ1-6, with D maybe TRBD1 (5 bases). The sample was peripheral blood. This receptor was obtained from a woman aged 45-60 years with COVID-19, enrolled during active disease. The CDR3 coding sequence is TGTGCCAGCAGCCCCCGTCTGGGGGGTTATTCACCCCTCCACTTT. It yields the protein CASSPRLGGYSPLHF. Drawing the rest from reference TRBV7-9 and TRBJ1-6, the complete variable domain is DTGVSQNPRHKITKRGQNVTFRCDPISEHNRLYWYRQTLGQGPEFLTYFQNEAQLEKSRLLSDRFSAERPKGSFSTLEIQRTEQGDSAMYLCASSPRLGGYSPLHFGNGTRLTVT.